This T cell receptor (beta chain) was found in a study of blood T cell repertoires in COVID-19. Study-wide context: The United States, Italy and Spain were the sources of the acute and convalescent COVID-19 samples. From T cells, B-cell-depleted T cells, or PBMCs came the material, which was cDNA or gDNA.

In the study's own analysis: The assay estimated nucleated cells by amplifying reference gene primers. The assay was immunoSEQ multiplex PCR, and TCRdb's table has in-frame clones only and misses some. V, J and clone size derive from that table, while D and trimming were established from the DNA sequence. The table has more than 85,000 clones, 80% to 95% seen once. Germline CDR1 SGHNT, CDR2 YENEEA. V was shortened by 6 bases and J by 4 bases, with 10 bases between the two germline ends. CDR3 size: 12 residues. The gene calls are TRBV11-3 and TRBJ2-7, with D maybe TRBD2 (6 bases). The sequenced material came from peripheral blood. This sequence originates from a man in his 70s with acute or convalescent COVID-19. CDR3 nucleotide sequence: TGTGCCAGCAGACACAGCGGGTACGAGCAGTACTTC. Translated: CASRHSGYEQYF.